Reported below is one T cell receptor beta chain. Its matching antigen is unknown. Deletions cut 1 base from V and 5 bases from J, with 9 bases between. Germline loops: CDR1 SGHAT, CDR2 FQNNGV. The CDR3 loop spans 13 amino acids. Unique molecular identifiers were attached to individual cDNA molecules. From the 5' RACE reads, TCRdb called clonotypes with MiXCR, one entry per CDR3 protein. The table has tens of thousands of distinct CDR3 sequences, 5.5% to 6.5% seen once. These data come from a study of early T cells in non-severe SARS-CoV-2 infection. Study at large: Sequencing input comprised bulk RNA from unsorted whole blood; chain pairing was not available.

Study results and limitations: VDJdb matches were skewed toward anti-spike CD8 T cell responses.

The genes are TRBV11-2 and TRBJ2-7, with D perhaps TRBD1 or TRBD2 (5 bases each). The sequencing input was whole blood. This TCR was sampled from an adult who was a healthcare worker with PCR-confirmed SARS-CoV-2 infection or an uninfected control (not recorded which). CDR3 nucleotide sequence: TGTGCCAGCAGCTTAGCTGGGACCCACGAGCAGTACTTC. This codes for CASSLAGTHEQYF.